These T cell receptor beta chains were read from a single sample in a study of preoperative IRX-2 immunotherapy in early breast cancer. Sequencing used immunoSEQ multiplex PCR; TCRdb keeps in-frame clones, though not all of them. The sample carries 20,000 to 30,000 clones, 75% to 80% recorded once. Sequencing was performed on lymph node tissue, taken before IRX-2 immunotherapy. All receptors derive from a human donor with breast cancer. CDR3s include the opening cysteine and the closing phenylalanine or tryptophan. D genes are given only for firm matches. Clone size is not always given. Where it is, it says once, few, many or a class for expanded clones.

TRBJ1-2 . TRBV6-8 once CASSFHPRGTQGPRDYGYTF TGTGCCAGCAGTTTTCACCCAAGGGGCACCCAGGGGCCAAGGGACTATGGCTACACCTTC
TRBJ1-2 . TRBV6-8 . CASSAREVNYGYTF TGTGCCAGCAGTGCCAGGGAGGTCAACTATGGCTACACCTTC
TRBJ2-7 TRBD1 TRBV5-1 . CASSFPGQGYEQYF TGCGCCAGCAGCTTCCCGGGACAGGGCTACGAGCAGTACTTC
TRBJ2-2 . TRBV6-1 . CASSEVVRESGELFF TGTGCCAGCAGTGAAGTTGTCAGGGAATCCGGGGAGCTGTTTTTT
TRBJ2-2 TRBD2 TRBV5-1 . CASSVGLAYTGELFF TGCGCCAGCAGCGTGGGACTAGCGTACACCGGGGAGCTGTTTTTT
TRBJ2-7 . TRBV10-3 . CAISEVGYEQYF TGTGCCATCAGTGAGGTGGGGTACGAGCAGTACTTC
TRBJ1-2 . TRBV6-8 . CASSYPGQGRFGDGYTF .
TRBJ1-4 . TRBV15 . CATSRDGGPNEKLFF TGTGCCACCAGCAGAGACGGGGGGCCGAATGAAAAACTGTTTTTT
TRBJ2-2 . TRBV5-1 . CASSLGPSGQHTGELFF TGCGCCAGCAGCCTGGGACCTTCGGGTCAGCACACCGGGGAGCTGTTTTTT
TRBJ1-2 TRBD1 TRBV19 . CASSTGTDLNYGYTF TGTGCCAGTAGTACCGGGACAGACCTTAACTATGGCTACACCTTC
TRBJ1-4 . TRBV6-8 . CASLRGWGEKLFF TGTGCCAGCCTCAGGGGTTGGGGTGAAAAACTGTTTTTT
TRBJ2-2 . TRBV28 . CASSPDRPLNTGELFF TGTGCCAGCAGTCCCGACAGGCCATTGAACACCGGGGAGCTGTTTTTT
TRBJ2-3 TRBD1 TRBV5-1 . CASRPRQGGTDTQYF TGCGCCAGCAGACCCAGACAGGGTGGAACAGATACGCAGTATTTT
TRBJ2-2 TRBD1 TRBV6-8 . CASSTGQGDTGELFF TGTGCCAGCAGTACGGGACAGGGGGACACCGGGGAGCTGTTTTTT
TRBJ1-1 TRBD1 TRBV11-3 few CASSRGQGSTEAFF TGTGCCAGCAGCAGGGGACAGGGAAGCACTGAAGCTTTCTTT
TRBJ2-3 TRBD2 TRBV19 . CASSIGGARTDTQYF TGTGCCAGTAGTATCGGGGGGGCGCGCACAGATACGCAGTATTTT
TRBJ1-4 TRBD1 TRBV29-1 . CSVVGTGVGEKLFF TGCAGCGTTGTCGGGACAGGAGTAGGGGAAAAACTGTTTTTT
TRBJ1-3 . TRBV4-1 . CASSQQQGSGNTIYF TGCGCCAGCAGCCAGCAACAGGGCTCTGGAAACACCATATATTTT
TRBJ2-7 . TRBV11-3 . CASSLAPRSSYEQYF TGTGCCAGCAGCTTGGCACCCAGGAGCTCCTACGAGCAGTACTTC
TRBJ1-4 TRBD1 TRBV23-1 . CASSSFGRGLYEKLFF TGCGCCAGCAGCTCATTTGGGAGGGGGCTATATGAAAAACTGTTTTTT
TRBJ1-5 . TRBV11-3 few CASSPRGLGNQPQHF TGTGCCAGCAGCCCGCGTGGGTTAGGAAATCAGCCCCAGCATTTT
TRBJ1-2 . TRBV14 . CASSQDWDASGGYTF TGTGCCAGCAGCCAGGACTGGGACGCATCGGGGGGCTACACCTTC
TRBJ1-4 . TRBV28 . CASSSYDTGEKLFF TGTGCCAGCAGTTCCTACGATACGGGCGAAAAACTGTTTTTT
TRBJ2-2 . TRBV7-6 . CASSPRDLTGELFF TGTGCCAGCAGTCCCCGCGACCTCACCGGGGAGCTGTTTTTT
TRBJ2-2 . TRBV11-3 . CASSWGGMNTGELFF TGTGCCAGCAGCTGGGGAGGCATGAACACCGGGGAGCTGTTTTTT
TRBJ1-1 . TRBV11-3 . CASSFLGQNTEAFF TGTGCCAGCAGCTTTCTGGGACAGAACACTGAAGCTTTCTTT
TRBJ1-3 TRBD1 TRBV5-1 . CASSLGTGSGNTIYF TGCGCCAGCAGCTTGGGGACAGGGTCTGGAAACACCATATATTTT
TRBJ2-4 TRBD1 TRBV11-3 . CASSPGTGGVGVKNIQYF TGTGCCAGCAGCCCCGGGACAGGGGGCGTAGGGGTAAAAAACATTCAGTACTTC
TRBJ2-3 TRBD1 TRBV6-4 . CASRRQGYTQYF TGTGCCAGCAGGCGACAGGGGTATACGCAGTATTTT
TRBJ1-1 . TRBV28 few CASRKGGGMNTEAFF TGTGCCAGCAGAAAAGGAGGAGGAATGAACACTGAAGCTTTCTTT
TRBJ1-1 . TRBV19 once CASSTPGALNTEAFF TGTGCCAGTAGTACTCCGGGGGCCTTGAACACTGAAGCTTTCTTT
TRBJ2-2 . TRBV6-8 few CASSYVASGLSGELFF TGTGCCAGCAGTTACGTGGCGTCAGGGCTGTCCGGGGAGCTGTTTTTT
TRBJ1-2 . TRBV6-8 . CAISGSQGSYGYTF TGTGCCATCAGTGGTTCACAGGGAAGTTATGGCTACACCTTC
TRBJ1-1 . TRBV14 . CASSRQGKTEAFF TGTGCCAGCAGCCGGCAGGGGAAGACTGAAGCTTTCTTT
TRBJ2-1 TRBD2 TRBV6-8 . CASSATGTSVHNEQFF TGTGCCAGCAGTGCTACCGGGACTAGCGTTCACAATGAGCAGTTCTTC
TRBJ1-5 TRBD1 TRBV5-1 once CASSRTGDGNQPQHF TGCGCCAGCAGCCGTACAGGGGACGGCAATCAGCCCCAGCATTTT
TRBJ2-1 TRBD2 TRBV6-8 . CAIKTRLASQQFF TGTGCCATCAAAACCCGACTAGCCTCTCAGCAGTTCTTC
TRBJ1-2 TRBD1 TRBV6-8 . CASSVETGLYGYTF TGTGCCAGCAGTGTGGAGACAGGGCTCTATGGCTACACCTTC
TRBJ1-1 . TRBV5-1 . CASSLERGDAEAFF TGCGCCAGCAGCTTGGAGAGAGGGGACGCTGAAGCTTTCTTT
TRBJ1-2 . TRBV1 . CASSRNTGAGYTF TGCGCCAGCAGTCGTAACACAGGGGCTGGCTACACCTTC